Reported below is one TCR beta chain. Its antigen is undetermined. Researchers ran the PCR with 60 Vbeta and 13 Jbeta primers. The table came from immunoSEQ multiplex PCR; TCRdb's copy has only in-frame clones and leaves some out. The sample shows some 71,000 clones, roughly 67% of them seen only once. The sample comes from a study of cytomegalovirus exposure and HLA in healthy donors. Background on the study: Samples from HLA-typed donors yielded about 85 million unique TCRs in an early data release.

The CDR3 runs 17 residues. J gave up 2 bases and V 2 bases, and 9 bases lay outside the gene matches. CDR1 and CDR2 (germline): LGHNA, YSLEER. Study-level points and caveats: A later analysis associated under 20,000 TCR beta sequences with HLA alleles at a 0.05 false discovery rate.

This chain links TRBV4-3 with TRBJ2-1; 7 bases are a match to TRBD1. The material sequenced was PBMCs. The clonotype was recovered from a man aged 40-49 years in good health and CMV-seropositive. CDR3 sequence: CASSQRHRGNPYNEQFF. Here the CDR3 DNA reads TGCGCCAGCAGCCAACGTCACAGGGGAAACCCCTACAATGAGCAGTTCTTC.